This passage covers 20 T cell receptor beta chains from one sample sequenced in a study of tumor-infiltrating lymphocytes in oesophageal squamous cell carcinoma. TCRdb called the PCR reads again in MiXCR, with one record for every CDR3 protein. In the table there are 10,000 to 15,000 distinct CDR3 sequences, approximately 49% of which are singletons. Input material: esophageal tumor tissue. All receptors derive from a male donor with esophageal squamous cell carcinoma.

This sequence joins TRBV7-2 and TRBJ2-5; 9 nucleotides match TRBD1. The end of the DNA is better explained by TRBJ2-1, so the J call may be wrong. This CDR3 is built from 17 residues. The germline V gene encodes CDR1 SGHTA and CDR2 FQGNSA. The CDR3 DNA follows: TGTGCCAGCAGCCTTCCCACCGGGACAGGGAATTACAATGAGCAGTTCTTC. Protein sequence: CASSLPTGTGNYNEQFF.

The gene calls are TRBV7-3 and TRBJ2-7, with TRBD2 matching over 11 bases. The CDR3 covers 15 residues. The germline gives CDR1 SGHTA, CDR2 FQGTGA. Trimming took 5 bases from V and 7 from J; bases not matched to a gene: 10. The CDR3 region is CASSIGTSGVNEQYF. CDR3 coding DNA: TGTGCCAGCAGCATAGGGACTAGCGGAGTTAATGAGCAGTACTTC.

The J gene is TRBJ2-3, the V gene TRBV7-2; 8 bases are shared with TRBD2. The junction had 5 bases not matched to a gene; V was cut back by 2 bases and J by 4 bases. Germline values: CDR1 SGHTA, CDR2 FQGNSA. The CDR3 has 15 amino acids. The CDR3 loop is CASSLQGLGADTQYF. CDR3 sequence (DNA): TGTGCCAGCAGCTTACAGGGACTAGGCGCAGATACGCAGTATTTT.

By share, this clonotype counts as large. The CDR3 coding sequence is TGTGCCAGCAGCTCCCCCTCGACAGGGGGCACTCGAGGGACCCAGTACTTC. As protein: CASSSPSTGGTRGTQYF. This chain uses TRBV7-8 with TRBJ2-5; 10 bases are a match to TRBD1. The germline V gene encodes CDR1 SGHVS and CDR2 FQNEAQ. V shed 4 bases, J shed 7 bases, and the junction held 15 bases outside the gene matches. The CDR3 extends over 17 amino acids.

This clonotype was picked up many times. The chain joins TRBV7-2 to TRBJ1-5, with a weak D call TRBD1 (5 bases). Germline V gene data show CDR1 as SGHTA and CDR2 as FQGNSA. V was cut by 10 bases and J by 2 bases, with 9 bases left in between. The CDR3 has 12 residues. The DNA for the CDR3 is TGTGCCACCAGGGTGGGCAATCAGCCCCAGCATTTT. Translation gives CATRVGNQPQHF.

A remark on this clonotype: This may stem from a read error, because a much larger clone lies one nucleotide away. The V and J genes are TRBV5-3 and TRBJ2-7; D is perhaps TRBD1 or TRBD2 (6 bases each). TRBV5-3 is noted as an ORF with a role that remains uncertain. The length of the CDR3 is 15 residues. The CDR3, as DNA: TGTGCCAGCAGCTCCGGACCTAACGGGGGCAATGAGCAGTACTTC. Translation gives CASSSGPNGGNEQYF.

This clonotype came up many times. The chain uses TRBV7-9 and TRBJ2-1; D unclear. Trimming left V 2 bases short and J 7 bases short, with 6 bases between. This CDR3 comprises 12 residues. Germline CDR1 and CDR2: SEHNR and FQNEAQ (reference sequence). CDR3 region: CASSLPGNEQFF. CDR3 DNA sequence: TGTGCCAGCAGCTTACCCGGGAATGAGCAGTTCTTC.

This clonotype was counted at least ten times. The CDR3 here is CASRGGAGSGNYNEQYF. The CDR3 coding sequence is TGTGCCAGCAGGGGGGGGGCCGGTAGCGGGAACTACAATGAGCAGTACTTC. V gene TRBV6-1 combines with J gene TRBJ2-5; 8 positions match TRBD2. The CDR3 length is 17 residues. Per germline, CDR1 MNHNS and CDR2 SASEGT. V trimming: 6 bases; J trimming: 11 bases; junction bases outside the gene matches: 23.

A remark on this clonotype: The junction does not match germline at one end; this may be a read error. The chain uses TRBV4-1 and TRBJ2-7, with D maybe TRBD2 (6 bases). This CDR3 region has 16 residues. Germline CDR1 reads MGHRA; CDR2 reads YSYEKL. In DNA form, the CDR3 reads TGTGCCAGCAGCCAAACTAGCCGCAACTACTACAATGAGCAGTACTTC. Translated, it gives CASSQTSRNYYNEQYF.

By sample share, this clonotype is medium-sized. The rearrangement links TRBV10-1 to TRBJ1-1; D gene uncertain. Per germline, CDR1 WNHNN and CDR2 SYGVQD (reference sequence). The length of the CDR3 is 11 residues. The ends were cut back, 3 bases at V and 6 bases at J, with 5 bases in the middle. DNA for the CDR3: TGCGCCAGCAGTGACGGGGCTGAAGCTTTCTTT. It translates to CASSDGAEAFF.

This chain connects TRBV28 to TRBJ1-1; D might be TRBD2 (6 bases). The DNA end favors TRBJ2-3, so the J call may be wrong. Germline CDR1 MDHEN, CDR2 SYDVKM. The CDR3 sequence is 13 residues long. For the CDR3, the DNA is TGTGCCAGCAGTCCCGGAGGGTCAGATACGCAGTATTTT. Protein: CASSPGGSDTQYF.

The chain employs TRBV7-9 and TRBJ2-2; unclear D gene. CDR3 length: 14 amino acids. Germline assignment: CDR1 SEHNR and CDR2 FQNEAQ (reference sequence). V lost 8 bases, J lost 0 bases, and 10 bases lay in between. CDR3 residues: CASVSRTNTGELFF. CDR3 bases: TGTGCCAGCGTTTCACGCACGAACACCGGGGAGCTGTTTTTT.

A single count supports this clonotype. The chain uses TRBV6-8 and TRBJ2-5, with 7 bases identical to TRBD2. CDR3 length: 12 residues. V shed 7 bases, J shed 1 base, and the junction held 0 bases outside the gene matches. From germline, CDR1 is MNHGY and CDR2 SAAAGT. The CDR3 here is CASTSGQETQYF. CDR3 sequence (DNA): TGTGCCAGCACTAGCGGCCAAGAGACCCAGTACTTC.

The chain employs TRBV7-2 and TRBJ2-7; D gene unclear. Trimming took off 2 bases at V and 7 bases at J, with 6 bases between the two ends. There are 11 residues in the CDR3. Per the germline V gene, CDR1 is SGHTA and CDR2 is FQGNSA. CDR3 nucleotides: TGTGCCAGCAGCTTACAGGTAGAGCAGTACTTC. This gives the protein CASSLQVEQYF.

This chain connects TRBV7-2 to TRBJ2-4, with 13 bases lining up with TRBD2. The CDR3 runs 19 residues. V shed 2 bases, J shed 1 base, and the junction held 8 bases outside the gene matches. The V gene's germline CDR1 is SGHTA and CDR2 FQGNSA. DNA of the CDR3: TGTGCCAGCAGCTTAAGGACTAGCGGGAGTGGCGGCGCCAAAAACATTCAGTACTTC. Translation: CASSLRTSGSGGAKNIQYF.

The chain carries TRBV28 and TRBJ2-7; 7 nucleotides agree with TRBD2. Gene TRBJ2-5 matches the end of the DNA better, so the J call may be wrong. This CDR3 region has 14 residues. Germline V CDR1 and CDR2: MDHEN, SYDVKM. Here the CDR3 reads CASSRPSGQETQYF. The CDR3 DNA follows: TGTGCCAGCTCACGGCCTAGCGGACAAGAGACCCAGTACTTC.

This chain uses TRBV7-4 with TRBJ2-2, with D unresolved. V shed 1 base and J shed 2 bases, with 5 bases lying between them. The CDR3 totals 14 residues. Germline assignment: CDR1 SGHVT and CDR2 SQSDAQ. CDR3 region: CASSLGLNTGELFF. The DNA of the CDR3 is TGTGCCAGCAGCTTAGGGCTAAACACCGGGGAGCTGTTTTTT.

This clonotype showed up just a few times. This chain connects TRBV7-2 to TRBJ2-5; 7 bases match TRBD2. Germline values: CDR1 SGHTA, CDR2 FQGNSA. This CDR3 comprises 17 residues. J lost 2 bases, V lost 2 bases, and 11 bases had no gene match. The CDR3 loop reads CASSLSAPGGGQETQYF. The CDR3 nucleotides read TGTGCCAGCAGCTTAAGCGCCCCTGGGGGAGGGCAAGAGACCCAGTACTTC.

The J gene is TRBJ1-2, the V gene TRBV12-3 or TRBV12-4, with D perhaps TRBD1 (5 bases). The CDR3 extends over 14 amino acids. V shed 1 base and J shed 7 bases, with 13 bases lying between them. The CDR3 DNA follows: TGTGCCAGCAGTTTAGGTGGAGGGACTCGTGGCTACACCTTC. Protein product: CASSLGGGTRGYTF.

The V call is TRBV11-1, the J call TRBJ2-1; D ambiguous. The CDR3 has 13 residues. The germline gives CDR1 SGHAT, CDR2 FQDESV (reference sequence). The V and J ends lost 5 bases and 0 bases respectively, with 5 bases between them. CDR3: CASSKSSYNEQFF. CDR3 coding DNA: TGTGCCAGCAGCAAAAGCTCCTACAATGAGCAGTTCTTC.